Included here is one T cell receptor (beta chain) sequence, with context. This entry comes from a study of blood T cell repertoires in COVID-19. TCRdb's copy holds only in-frame clones and misses some; the assay was immunoSEQ multiplex PCR. The sample includes a few hundred thousand clones, approximately 91% of them seen just once. The CDR3 is 11 residues long. The germline V gene encodes CDR1 DFQATT and CDR2 SNEGSKA (reference sequence). Trimming pared 5 bases from V and 10 bases from J, leaving 14 bases between. This chain joins TRBV20-1 and TRBJ1-1, with D unclear. The sequence derives from a human donor in a cohort sampled during active COVID-19. The material sequenced was peripheral blood. The DNA for the CDR3 is TGCAGTGCTCCAACCGGGGAGCGAGCTTTCTTT. It codes for CSAPTGERAFF.